Listed below are T cell receptor beta chains from one sample, sequenced in a study of T-cell memory formation after mild COVID-19. Each CDR3 protein is one row after TCRdb ran MiXCR on the 5' RACE reads. The profile shows roughly 200,000 distinct CDR3 sequences, around a fifth of them singletons. The sequenced material came from PBMCs or a T cell subset sorted from them (not recorded which). These receptor sequences come from an adult woman who had mild COVID-19 (a few samples of this study predate the infection). Cell type and time point are not known. Both conserved end residues are trimmed from each CDR3. Clone size appears in some rows only: once, few, many, or a class for an expanded clone.

.,TRBV27,ASSLSGSQETQY
few,TRBV12-3/TRBV12-4,ASTFALAAFGEQY
.,TRBV12-3/TRBV12-4,ASSFTGGINEKLF
.,TRBV5-5,ASSFTAIQY
many,TRBV6-4,ASSDSPSGSYNEQF
.,TRBV7-9,ASLGGLTGELF
.,TRBV29-1,SVATGLNQPQH
.,TRBV7-9,ASSWESDTQY
many,TRBV5-1,ASTAGGRSTEAF
.,TRBV29-1,SVEPRQGVYEQY
.,TRBV4-1,ASSQVQGVGEQY
.,TRBV5-4,ASSPGTGALPDTQY
few,TRBV7-9,ASTEVGGATEAF
.,TRBV9,ASSVGDGDEQY
few,TRBV4-1,ASSQLTSGGASLGTDTQY
.,TRBV14,ASSLSGTEYNYGYT
few,TRBV7-9,ASTMGGLGTDTQY
.,TRBV24-1,ATSDGVGEQF
few,TRBV7-6,ASSPEGFGYEQY
many,TRBV5-1,ASNLDRASYEQY
few,TRBV5-1,ASSLLTGGTYNEQF
.,TRBV4-1,ASYSTNEQF
.,TRBV5-6,ASSLGWQGTF
.,TRBV20-1,SARAGSQDYFSYEQY
.,TRBV20-1,SASVDTQY
.,TRBV7-8,ASSLKSSYGYT
once,TRBV7-9,ASSLAAGDEQF
few,TRBV11-2,ASSNLGDEELF
.,TRBV5-1,ASSFGGTQY